These T cell receptor beta chains were read from a single sample in a study of T cells in Graves' hyperthyroidism and ophthalmopathy. TCRdb analysed the multiplex PCR reads with MiXCR anew, one entry per CDR3 protein. This table has fewer than 500,000 distinct CDR3 sequences, about 14% appearing once. The sample consisted of blood. These receptors all stem from a woman between 25 and 40 years old with Graves' ophthalmopathy. The CDR3 runs from the conserved cysteine through the conserved F or W. D genes are given only for firm matches. Not every row has a clone size; where given, it reads once, few, many or a size class.

v_gene,len,d_gene,j_gene,abundance,CDR3aa,CDR3nt
TRBV3-1,11,-,TRBJ2-5,many,CASSQLETQYF,TGTGCCAGCAGTCAGTTGGAGACCCAGTACTTC
TRBV2,16,-,TRBJ1-3,few,CASSHDGTSSGNTIYF,TGTGCCAGCAGTCACGACGGAACCAGCTCTGGAAACACCATATATTTT
TRBV3-1,14,TRBD2,TRBJ2-5,-,CASNLAGVTETQYF,TGTGCCAGCAACCTAGCGGGAGTTACAGAGACCCAGTACTTC
TRBV20-1,15,-,TRBJ2-1,many,CSANGGGGAYNEQFF,TGCAGTGCCAATGGGGGGGGGGGCGCCTACAATGAGCAGTTCTTC
TRBV12-3/TRBV12-4,13,-,TRBJ2-1,many,CASRTGRYNEQFF,TGTGCCAGCAGGACGGGGCGGTACAATGAGCAGTTCTTC
TRBV7-2,14,-,TRBJ2-1,few,CASRSGRANNEQFF,TGTGCCAGCAGATCCGGACGGGCCAACAATGAGCAGTTCTTC
TRBV27,16,-,TRBJ2-7,-,CASSLGIAISAYEQYF,TGTGCCAGCAGTTTAGGCATAGCCATTTCAGCTTACGAGCAGTACTTC
TRBV2,14,-,TRBJ1-1,many,CASSEILSVTEAFF,TGTGCCAGCAGTGAAATTTTAAGCGTCACTGAAGCTTTCTTT
TRBV2,15,TRBD1,TRBJ1-6,-,CASCLDRQGLPPLHF,TGTGCCAGCTGCCTGGACCGACAGGGCCTTCCACCCCTCCACTTT
TRBV4-1,14,-,TRBJ1-2,-,CASSTSQEVYGYTF,TGCGCCAGCAGCACCTCCCAGGAAGTCTATGGCTACACCTTC
TRBV6-1,11,TRBD2,TRBJ2-5,-,CATGTSETQYF,TGTGCCACCGGGACTAGTGAGACCCAGTACTTC
TRBV12-3/TRBV12-4,14,TRBD2,TRBJ2-7,many,CASSASGGIYEQYF,TGTGCCAGCAGTGCAAGCGGGGGCATCTACGAGCAGTACTTC
TRBV6-1,15,-,TRBJ2-6,-,CATTQPGLGANVLTF,TGTGCCACCACCCAACCCGGGTTAGGGGCCAACGTCCTGACTTTC
TRBV27,13,TRBD2,TRBJ2-5,-,CASSPGGPETQYF,TGTGCCAGCAGCCCGGGGGGGCCGGAGACCCAGTACTTC
TRBV28,15,-,TRBJ2-6,many,CASRHQVSGANVLTF,TGTGCCAGCAGGCACCAGGTCTCTGGGGCCAACGTCCTGACTTTC
TRBV20-1,14,-,TRBJ2-1,few,CSARDPLANNEQFF,TGCAGTGCTAGAGACCCCCTAGCCAACAATGAGCAGTTCTTC
TRBV20-1,15,TRBD1,TRBJ2-3,many,CSARDGQGAEDTQYF,TGCAGTGCTAGAGATGGGCAGGGGGCCGAAGATACGCAGTATTTT
TRBV11-3,14,TRBD1,TRBJ2-4,many,CASSLRDRGNIQYF,TGTGCCAGCAGCTTACGGGACAGGGGTAACATTCAGTACTTC
TRBV10-2,14,-,TRBJ2-7,many,CASRGTDGTYEQYF,TGCGCCAGCAGAGGGACCGATGGGACCTACGAGCAGTACTTC
TRBV15,19,TRBD2,TRBJ2-1,many,CATSRDSPGGLVVSNEQFF,TGTGCCACCAGCAGAGATTCCCCGGGAGGGTTAGTCGTCTCCAATGAGCAGTTCTTC
TRBV14,16,-,TRBJ2-2,-,CASSQGSGLLTGELFF,TGTGCCAGCAGCCAAGGGTCGGGTCTCCTCACCGGGGAGCTGTTTTTT
TRBV2,15,TRBD1,TRBJ2-1,many,CASSEWTGEGNEQFF,TGTGCCAGCAGTGAATGGACAGGGGAGGGAAATGAGCAGTTCTTC
TRBV7-9,16,-,TRBJ1-2,-,CASSLAVTGTSYGYTF,TGTGCCAGCAGCTTAGCGGTAACAGGGACCAGCTATGGCTACACCTTC
TRBV28,16,-,TRBJ2-1,many,CASSYTGTGIYVEQFF,TGTGCCAGCAGTTACACTGGTACGGGAATTTACGTTGAGCAGTTCTTC
TRBV19,14,-,TRBJ2-5,-,CASSKGPNQETQYF,TGTGCCAGTAGCAAGGGACCGAACCAAGAGACCCAGTACTTC
TRBV6-1,16,-,TRBJ1-6,few,CASRRQNSFGNSPLHF,TGTGCCAGCAGAAGACAGAATTCATTTGGAAATTCACCCCTCCACTTT
TRBV6-1,12,-,TRBJ2-7,many,CASSEGLGKQYF,TGTGCCAGCAGTGAAGGGCTAGGGAAGCAGTACTTC
TRBV30,14,-,TRBJ1-1,few,CAWSLMGMNTEAFF,TGTGCCTGGAGCCTGATGGGGATGAACACTGAAGCTTTCTTT
TRBV7-3,16,TRBD2,TRBJ2-7,-,CASSGGVWTEAYEQYF,TGTGCCAGCAGCGGGGGGGTTTGGACTGAAGCTTACGAGCAGTACTTC
TRBV6-1,14,-,TRBJ2-1,-,CASTLQGSYNEQLF,TGTGCCAGCACATTACAGGGATCCTACAATGAGCAGCTCTTC
TRBV20-1,13,-,TRBJ1-5,many,CSASWTSNQPQHF,TGCAGTGCTAGTTGGACAAGCAATCAGCCCCAGCATTTT
TRBV18,12,-,TRBJ2-7,many,CASSPRGPEQYF,TGTGCCAGCTCACCAAGAGGTCCCGAGCAGTACTTC
TRBV7-3,13,-,TRBJ2-7,many,CASSARMGVEQYF,TGTGCCAGCAGCGCTCGGATGGGGGTCGAGCAGTACTTC
TRBV13,15,-,TRBJ2-4,-,CASSRKPDGTQLQYF,TGCGCCAGCAGCCGCAAACCCGACGGGACTCAACTTCAGTACTTC
TRBV11-2,14,-,TRBJ1-4,many,CASSPPHVSEKLFF,TGTGCCAGCAGCCCTCCCCACGTATCCGAAAAACTGTTTTTT
TRBV20-1,13,-,TRBJ1-3,many,CSATLRSGNTIYF,TGCAGTGCTACCCTCCGCTCTGGAAACACCATATATTTT
TRBV19,13,TRBD1,TRBJ1-2,-,CASSMGQGYDYTF,TGTGCCAGTAGTATGGGACAGGGATACGACTACACCTTC
TRBV7-9,15,TRBD2,TRBJ2-7,-,CASSLQRGGLLEQYF,TGTGCCAGCAGCTTACAGCGGGGGGGCCTTTTAGAGCAGTACTTC
TRBV7-9,17,-,TRBJ2-3,many,CASSLARLMVSTDTQYF,TGTGCCAGCAGCTTAGCCCGACTAATGGTTTCCACAGATACGCAGTATTTT
TRBV20-1,15,-,TRBJ2-3,-,CSASSLAGNWDTQYF,TGCAGTGCTAGTTCGTTAGCAGGGAATTGGGATACGCAGTATTTT
TRBV7-3,12,-,TRBJ2-1,many,CASSTQGPEQFF,TGTGCCAGCAGCACACAGGGTCCTGAGCAGTTCTTC
TRBV20-1,17,TRBD2,TRBJ2-3,few,CSAAPGAGGPGADTQYF,TGCAGTGCTGCCCCCGGGGCGGGGGGGCCAGGGGCAGATACGCAGTATTTT
TRBV13,17,TRBD1,TRBJ1-2,many,CASTSRRRQGVSYGYTF,TGTGCCAGCACCTCTCGACGAAGACAGGGAGTAAGCTATGGCTACACCTTC
TRBV4-1,18,TRBD1,TRBJ1-4,-,CASSRLPILTGGNEKLFF,TGCGCCAGCAGCCGATTACCGATCTTGACAGGGGGTAATGAAAAACTGTTTTTT
TRBV5-6,12,-,TRBJ2-1,many,CASSVDSGEQFF,TGTGCCAGCAGCGTCGACAGTGGTGAGCAGTTCTTC
TRBV7-9,13,-,TRBJ1-4,-,CAKLTPLGEKLFF,TGTGCCAAGTTGACCCCACTAGGTGAAAAACTGTTTTTT
TRBV30,14,-,TRBJ2-5,-,CAWSVRVRQETQYF,TGTGCCTGGAGTGTACGCGTACGCCAAGAGACCCAGTACTTC
TRBV28,14,-,TRBJ1-5,few,CASSYSATTQPQHF,TGTGCCAGCAGTTACTCAGCCACAACTCAGCCCCAGCATTTT
TRBV29-1,14,-,TRBJ2-7,-,CSVEVTGQSYEQYF,TGCAGCGTTGAAGTCACCGGACAGAGCTACGAGCAGTACTTC
TRBV9,13,-,TRBJ1-1,many,CASSVDGWTEAFF,TGTGCCAGCAGCGTAGATGGGTGGACTGAAGCTTTCTTT
TRBV30,12,-,TRBJ1-5,many,CAWSGGLQPQHF,TGTGCCTGGAGCGGAGGGCTACAGCCCCAGCATTTT
TRBV7-2,18,-,TRBJ1-1,many,CASSFRKRGRGDDAEAFF,TGTGCCAGCAGCTTTCGCAAGCGGGGGAGGGGGGATGACGCTGAAGCTTTCTTT